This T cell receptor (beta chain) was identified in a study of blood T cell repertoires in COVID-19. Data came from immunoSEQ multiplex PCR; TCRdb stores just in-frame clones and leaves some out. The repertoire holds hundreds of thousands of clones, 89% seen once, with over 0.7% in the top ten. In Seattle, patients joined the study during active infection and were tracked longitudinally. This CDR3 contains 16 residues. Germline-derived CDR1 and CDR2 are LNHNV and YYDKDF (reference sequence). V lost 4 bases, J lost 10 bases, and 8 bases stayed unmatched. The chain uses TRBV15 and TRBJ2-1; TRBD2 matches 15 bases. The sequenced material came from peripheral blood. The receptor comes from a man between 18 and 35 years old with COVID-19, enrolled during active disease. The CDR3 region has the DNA TGTGCCACCAGCAAAACCGGGACTAGCGGGAGGAGGGAGCAGTTCTTC. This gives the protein CATSKTGTSGRREQFF.